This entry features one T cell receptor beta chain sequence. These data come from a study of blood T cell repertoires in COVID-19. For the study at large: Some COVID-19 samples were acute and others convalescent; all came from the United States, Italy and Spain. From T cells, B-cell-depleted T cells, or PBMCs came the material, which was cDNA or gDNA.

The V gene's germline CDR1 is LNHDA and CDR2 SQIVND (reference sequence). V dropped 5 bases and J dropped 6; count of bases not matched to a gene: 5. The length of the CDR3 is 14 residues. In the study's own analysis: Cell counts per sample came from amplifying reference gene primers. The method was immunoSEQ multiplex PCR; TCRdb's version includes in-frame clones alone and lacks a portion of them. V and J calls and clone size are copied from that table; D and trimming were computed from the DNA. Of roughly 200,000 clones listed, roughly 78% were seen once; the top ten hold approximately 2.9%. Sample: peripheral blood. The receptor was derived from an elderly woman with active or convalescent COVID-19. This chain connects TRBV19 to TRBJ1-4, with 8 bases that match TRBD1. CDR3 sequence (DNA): TGTGCCAGTAGTCCGGACAGGGTGTATGAAAAACTGTTTTTT. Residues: CASSPDRVYEKLFF.